This entry is about one T cell receptor beta chain. The antigen is unknown. The CDR3 runs 13 residues. The V end was cut by 4 bases, the J end by 0 bases, with 9 bases between. CDR1 and CDR2 (germline): SQVTM, ANQGSEA. These data belong to a study of T cell responses to AZD1222 COVID-19 vaccine. Study-level points and caveats: Reportedly, close to half of spike-specific TCRs are directed against unmutated variant regions. There were mostly white British donors and more females than males, and clonal diversity was possibly underestimated. Two AZD1222 administrations were followed by greater Spike-specific TCR breadth and depth. Every sample of the repertoires postdated the peak T cell response.

This table comes from immunoSEQ multiplex PCR, and its TCRdb copy is limited to in-frame clones, with some not included. The sample holds some 150,000 clones; approximately 93% are singletons and the top ten take 3.5% to 5%. The chain joins TRBV29-1 to TRBJ1-1; D remains ambiguous. The sequenced sample was peripheral blood, obtained on day 0 of AZD1222 vaccination. This TCR derives from an adult in good health. The CDR3 nucleotides read TGCAGCGTTGCACAGCTTATGAACACTGAAGCTTTCTTT. Residues: CSVAQLMNTEAFF. The full variable domain, rest sourced from reference TRBV29-1 and TRBJ1-1, is SAVISQKPSRDICQRGTSLTIQCQVDSQVTMMFWYRQQPGQSLTLIATANQGSEATYESGFVIDKFPISRPNLTFSTLTVSNMSPEDSSIYLCSVAQLMNTEAFFGQGTRLTVV.